The rows below give T cell receptor beta chains drawn from one sample of a study of regulatory T cells in long-lasting Graves disease. TCRdb independently ran MiXCR on the multiplex PCR reads; one entry per CDR3 protein. Of roughly 430,000 distinct CDR3 sequences detected, 15% to 20% appear once; the ten largest clones hold approximately 11%. This sample was shared with a second study, whose subject was T cells in Graves' hyperthyroidism and ophthalmopathy.

Specimen: peripheral blood mononuclear cells (PBMCs), collected at new diagnosis, from a patient treated with antithyroid drugs. The origin of the receptors is a woman under 40 with Graves disease. The conserved cysteine and the conserved F or W are not part of the CDR3 here. The order of the fields is J gene, V gene, CDR3 protein.

>TRBJ2-2|TRBV28
ASSFNARFGELF
>TRBJ2-1|TRBV29-1
SISPIGVEQF
>TRBJ1-6|TRBV15
ATSRAGADNSPLH
>TRBJ2-5|TRBV5-5
ASSLSGQGLSGQY
>TRBJ2-1|TRBV20-1
SASDTSGDYNEQF
>TRBJ1-1|TRBV11-3
ASSLVGLFTEAF
>TRBJ2-5|TRBV28
ASSSTYVSETQY
>TRBJ1-1|TRBV30
AWGTGSPEAF
>TRBJ2-7|TRBV6-2/TRBV6-3
ASSQLATIYEQY
>TRBJ2-3|TRBV10-1
ASSELAGPSTDTQY
>TRBJ1-2|TRBV20-1
SAKTASNYGYT
>TRBJ1-1|TRBV18
ASSRQGTLNTEAF
>TRBJ2-1|TRBV20-1
SAPERVSSYNEQF
>TRBJ2-4|TRBV7-9
ASRPLLTAGTIQY
>TRBJ2-3|TRBV19
ATGWGEPTDTQY
>TRBJ2-7|TRBV30
AWSGGRAYEQY
>TRBJ2-2|TRBV4-3
ASSRHVGLAGVVGTGELF
>TRBJ2-1|TRBV20-1
SAPQGSYNEQF
>TRBJ1-5|TRBV29-1
SVVQGGGQPQH
>TRBJ1-4|TRBV6-1
ASREGKAYEKLF
>TRBJ1-5|TRBV28
ASTTGGFQPQH
>TRBJ1-6|TRBV5-1
ASSLNLGDNSPLH
>TRBJ1-1|TRBV29-1
SVLNTEAF
>TRBJ1-5|TRBV7-9
ASSSGLQGNQPQH
>TRBJ2-5|TRBV15
ATSPSGGHSLQETQY
>TRBJ2-3|TRBV5-8
ASSLVNRGSDTQY
>TRBJ2-2|TRBV2
ASSAGQVFPGELF
>TRBJ1-6|TRBV3-1
ASSQVGYSPLH
>TRBJ1-2|TRBV12-3/TRBV12-4
ASSLGQESFGYT
>TRBJ1-1|TRBV5-1
ASSLATRLNTEAF
>TRBJ2-4|TRBV28
ASTVGAKNIQY